This T cell receptor beta chain was sequenced in a study of beta chain features in type 1 diabetes. Study details: 107,917,701 sorted cells were examined across all samples.

On this clone itself: What it binds is unknown.

Findings and limits, study-wide: In every one of the four CD4+ subsets, TCRB CDR3s were moderately but significantly shorter in Type 1 diabetes patients.

The isolated RNA, all of it, was reverse transcribed, so expressed TCRB transcripts were what got sequenced. Read counts averaged around 3.9 million for samples of naive, central memory and regulatory T cells. Clones were sequenced by immunoSEQ multiplex PCR, and TCRdb holds only the in-frame ones, with some missing. The data contain 500,000 to 800,000 clones, 9.5% to 15% of them singletons. This CDR3 contains 14 residues. V shed 4 bases and J 6 bases; nucleotides not matched to a gene: 9. The germline CDR1 and CDR2 sequences are SGDLS and YYNGEE. The source of this sequence is a man aged 25 to 40 with type 1 diabetes. The chain couples TRBV9 to TRBJ1-2; 7 nucleotides align to TRBD1. Sequenced material: naive CD4+ T cells from blood. The CDR3 sequence: CASSPSGGGHGYTF. The CDR3 DNA reads TGTGCCAGCAGCCCCTCCGGAGGGGGCCATGGCTACACCTTC.